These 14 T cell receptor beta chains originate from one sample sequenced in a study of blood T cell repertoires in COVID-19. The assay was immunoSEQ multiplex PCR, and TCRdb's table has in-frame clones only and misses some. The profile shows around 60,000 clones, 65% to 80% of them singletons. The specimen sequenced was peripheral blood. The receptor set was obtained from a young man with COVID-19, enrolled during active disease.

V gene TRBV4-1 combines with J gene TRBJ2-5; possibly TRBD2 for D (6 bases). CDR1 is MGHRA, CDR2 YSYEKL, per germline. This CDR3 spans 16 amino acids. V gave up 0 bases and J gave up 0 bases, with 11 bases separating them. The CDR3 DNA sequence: TGCGCCAGCAGCCAAGAGAAGGGGACTTACCAAGAGACCCAGTACTTC. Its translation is CASSQEKGTYQETQYF.

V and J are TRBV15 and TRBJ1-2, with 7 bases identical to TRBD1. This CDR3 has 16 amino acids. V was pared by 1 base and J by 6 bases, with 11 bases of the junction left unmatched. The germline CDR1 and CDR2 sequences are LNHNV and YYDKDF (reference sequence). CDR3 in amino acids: CATSRGQGSGTDGYTF. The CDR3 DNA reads TGTGCCACCAGCAGAGGACAGGGATCCGGAACCGATGGCTACACCTTC.

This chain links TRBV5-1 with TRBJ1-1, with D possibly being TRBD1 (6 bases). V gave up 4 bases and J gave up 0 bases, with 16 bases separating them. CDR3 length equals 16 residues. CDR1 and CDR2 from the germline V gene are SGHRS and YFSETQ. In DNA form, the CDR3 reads TGCGCCAGCAGCACGCAGCCACAGGGAGTGAACACTGAAGCTTTCTTT. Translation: CASSTQPQGVNTEAFF. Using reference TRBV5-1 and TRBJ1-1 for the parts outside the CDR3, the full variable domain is KAGVTQTPRYLIKTRGQQVTLSCSPISGHRSVSWYQQTPGQGLQFLFEYFSETQRNKGNFPGRFSGRQFSNSRSEMNVSTLELGDSALYLCASSTQPQGVNTEAFFGQGTRLTVV.

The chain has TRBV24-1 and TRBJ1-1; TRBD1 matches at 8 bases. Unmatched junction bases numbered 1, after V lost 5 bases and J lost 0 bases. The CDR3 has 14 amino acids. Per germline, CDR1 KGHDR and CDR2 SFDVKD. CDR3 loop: CATSGQGMNTEAFF. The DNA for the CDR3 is TGTGCCACCAGTGGACAGGGGATGAACACTGAAGCTTTCTTT.

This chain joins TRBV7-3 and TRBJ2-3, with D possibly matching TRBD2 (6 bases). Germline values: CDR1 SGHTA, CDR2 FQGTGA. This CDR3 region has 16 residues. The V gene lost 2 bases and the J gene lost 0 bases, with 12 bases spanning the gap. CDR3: CASSLGREVSTDTQYF. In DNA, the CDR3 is TGTGCCAGCAGCTTAGGGCGGGAAGTAAGCACAGATACGCAGTATTTT.

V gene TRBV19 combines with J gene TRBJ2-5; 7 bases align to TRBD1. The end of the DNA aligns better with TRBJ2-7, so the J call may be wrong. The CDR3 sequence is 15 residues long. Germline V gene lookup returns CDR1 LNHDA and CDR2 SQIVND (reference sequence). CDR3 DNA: TGTGCCAGTAGTATAAAACAGGGGCCCTCCTACGAGCAGTACTTC. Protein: CASSIKQGPSYEQYF.

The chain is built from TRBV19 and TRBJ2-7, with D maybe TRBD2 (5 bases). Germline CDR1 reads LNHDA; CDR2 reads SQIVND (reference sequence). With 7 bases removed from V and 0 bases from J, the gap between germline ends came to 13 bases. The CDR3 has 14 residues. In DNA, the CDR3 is TGTGCCAGTAAGCCCGGAGGAACCTCCTACGAGCAGTACTTC. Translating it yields CASKPGGTSYEQYF. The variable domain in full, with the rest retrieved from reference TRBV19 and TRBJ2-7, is DGGITQSPKYLFRKEGQNVTLSCEQNLNHDAMYWYRQDPGQGLRLIYYSQIVNDFQKGDIAEGYSVSREKKESFPLTVTSAQKNPTAFYLCASKPGGTSYEQYFGPGTRLTVT.

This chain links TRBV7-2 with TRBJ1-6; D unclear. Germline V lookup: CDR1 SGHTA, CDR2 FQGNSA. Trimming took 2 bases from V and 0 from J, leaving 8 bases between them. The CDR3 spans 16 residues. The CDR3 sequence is CASSLLRNSYNSPLHF. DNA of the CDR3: TGTGCCAGCAGCTTACTCAGGAACTCCTATAATTCACCCCTCCACTTT.

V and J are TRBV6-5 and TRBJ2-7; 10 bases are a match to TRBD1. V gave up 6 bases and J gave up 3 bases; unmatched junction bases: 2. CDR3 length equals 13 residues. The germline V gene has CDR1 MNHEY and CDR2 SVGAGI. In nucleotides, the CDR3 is TGTGCCAGCAGCCGGGACAGGGGCTACGAGCAGTACTTC. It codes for CASSRDRGYEQYF.

The chain's CDR3 is CAISVEDEQFF. The CDR3 region has the DNA TGTGCCATCAGTGTCGAGGATGAGCAGTTCTTC. This chain joins TRBV10-3 and TRBJ2-1; D ambiguous. CDR3 length equals 11 residues. The germline V and J ends were trimmed by 4 bases and 8 bases, with 6 bases remaining between them. The germline gives CDR1 ENHRY, CDR2 SYGVKD.

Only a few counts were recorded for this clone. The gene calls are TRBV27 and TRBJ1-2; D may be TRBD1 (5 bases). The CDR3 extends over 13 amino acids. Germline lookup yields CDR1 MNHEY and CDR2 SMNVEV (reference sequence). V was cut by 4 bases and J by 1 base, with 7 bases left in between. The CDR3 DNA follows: TGTGCCAGCAGTTCCAGGGTTAACTATGGCTACACCTTC. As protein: CASSSRVNYGYTF.

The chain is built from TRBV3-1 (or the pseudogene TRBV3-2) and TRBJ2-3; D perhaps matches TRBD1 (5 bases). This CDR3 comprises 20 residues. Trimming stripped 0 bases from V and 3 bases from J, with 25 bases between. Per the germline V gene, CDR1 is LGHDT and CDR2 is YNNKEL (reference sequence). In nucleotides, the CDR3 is TGTGCCAGCAGCCAAGATCAGGTCAGATCCCCGGACCAGGGTACAGATACGCAGTATTTT. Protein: CASSQDQVRSPDQGTDTQYF.

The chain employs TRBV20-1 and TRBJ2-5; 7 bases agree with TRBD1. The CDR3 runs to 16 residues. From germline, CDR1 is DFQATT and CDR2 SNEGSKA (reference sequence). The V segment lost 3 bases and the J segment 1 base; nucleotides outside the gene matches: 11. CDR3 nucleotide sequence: TGCAGTGCTAGTGATCGACGAAGGACAGGCCAAGAGACCCAGTACTTC. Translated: CSASDRRRTGQETQYF.

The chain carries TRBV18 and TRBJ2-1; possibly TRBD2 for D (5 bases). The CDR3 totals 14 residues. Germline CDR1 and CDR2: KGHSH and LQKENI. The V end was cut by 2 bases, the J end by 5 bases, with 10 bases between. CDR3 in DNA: TGTGCCAGCTCACCAAGGAGGTCGAACAATGAGCAGTTCTTC. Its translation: CASSPRRSNNEQFF.